This TCR beta chain was captured in a study of CD8+ T cells in alopecia areata. Study-level findings and limits: Compared with mice, patients displayed less clear TCR sharing, possibly for HLA-related reasons. Across lesional scalp, and particularly alopecia totalis/universalis, clonality surpassed that of normal scalp. Scalp clonality and expanded CD8+ clones among the top 100 were significantly decreased by tofacitinib.

Germline V gives CDR1 SGHTA, CDR2 FQGTGA. The CDR3 runs 17 residues. Trimming at V came to 5 bases and at J to 6 bases, leaving 9 bases not matched to a gene. Note on this clone: No antigen is known for it.

Following extraction, RNA underwent reverse transcription to cDNA, which served as the sequencing template. Libraries were prepared by immunoSEQ multiplex PCR; TCRdb keeps only in-frame clonotypes and omits some of them. Altogether 150,000 to 250,000 clones are present, 55% to 75% being singletons, with the ten largest covering 5.5% to 6%. Specified treatment: oral pan-JAK inhibitor, 5-10 mg twice daily. Material: CD4+ T cells sorted from blood, obtained at week 24, from a patient treated with tofacitinib. The sequence was collected from a human donor with alopecia areata. The V gene is TRBV7-3, the J gene TRBJ2-3; TRBD2 matches 15 bases. In nucleotides, the CDR3 is TGTGCCAGCAGCCTACGGACTAGCGGGGGGGCCGCCGATACGCAGTATTTT. Amino acids: CASSLRTSGGAADTQYF. The whole variable domain, filled in from reference TRBV7-3 and TRBJ2-3, reads GAGVSQTPSNKVTEKGKYVELRCDPISGHTALYWYRQSLGQGPEFLIYFQGTGAADDSGLPNDRFFAVRPEGSVSTLKIQRTERGDSAVYLCASSLRTSGGAADTQYFGPGTRLTVL.